This T cell receptor beta chain was recovered during a study of regulatory T cells in long-lasting Graves disease. Study-wide points: Persistent patients shared about 2,800 public clonotypes among themselves. Newly diagnosed patients shared fewer, at roughly 970. Preferential use of TRBV28, TRBJ1-2 and TRBJ2-5 was seen in persistent disease.

At least ten counts were recorded for this clonotype. The antigen remains undetermined. Trimming shortened V by 6 bases and J by 3 bases, and 14 bases separated the two germline ends. The CDR3 length is 13 residues. Germline values: CDR1 DFQATT, CDR2 SNEGSKA (reference sequence). As for time point: newly diagnosed GD, antithyroid drugs for less than 3 months. RNA from PBMCs was the source of the TCR library. American Thyroid Association guidelines served as the basis for diagnosing Graves' disease. Sequencing libraries for TCR beta were prepared with iRepertoire HTBI primers and Arm-PCR of CDR3 regions. TCRdb re-derived calls from the multiplex PCR reads in MiXCR, one entry per CDR3 protein. The repertoire holds 400,000 to 500,000 distinct CDR3 sequences, with around 15% as singletons. These same records also appear under a second study, on T cells in Graves' hyperthyroidism and ophthalmopathy. That work adds: Carried out on the TCR CDR3, a first-round RT-PCR used the HTBI primer set.

The chain uses TRBV20-1 and TRBJ1-1; possible D gene TRBD1, 6 bases. The sample in question was peripheral blood mononuclear cells (PBMCs), obtained at new diagnosis, from a patient treated with antithyroid drugs. The clonotype comes from a woman in her forties or fifties with Graves disease. The CDR3 DNA follows: TGCAGTGCCGACCCAGGGGCTGACACTGAAGCTTTCTTT. This sequence encodes CSADPGADTEAFF.